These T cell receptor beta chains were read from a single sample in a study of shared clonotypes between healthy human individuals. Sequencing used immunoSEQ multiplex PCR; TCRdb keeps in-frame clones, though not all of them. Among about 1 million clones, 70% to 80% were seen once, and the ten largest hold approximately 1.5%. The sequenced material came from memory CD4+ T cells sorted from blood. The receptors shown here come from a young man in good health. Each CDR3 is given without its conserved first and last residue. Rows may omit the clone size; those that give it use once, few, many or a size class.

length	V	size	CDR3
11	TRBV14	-	ASSPQGGGEQY
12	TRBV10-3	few	AIGGTADLYGYT
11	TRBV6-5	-	ASSGTGTYEQY
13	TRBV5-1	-	ASSLSTGIGNTIY
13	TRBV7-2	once	ASSPAGTVYNEQF
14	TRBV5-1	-	ASSARQGTSTDTQY
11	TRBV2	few	ASSGQSILSYT
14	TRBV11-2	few	ASSSDSGTPKETQY
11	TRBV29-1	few	SVDGGLGTEAF
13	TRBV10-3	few	AISLSGDRYNEQF
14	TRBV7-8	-	ASSLVIGRMSYGYT
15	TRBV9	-	ASSVDGWDPSTDTQY
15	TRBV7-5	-	ARSRTSGSRRTGELF
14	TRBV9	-	ASSGNGAGENTEAF
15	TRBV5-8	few	ASSSGEVLYSNQPQH
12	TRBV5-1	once	ASRAGDGTYEQY
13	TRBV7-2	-	ASSLEGLGLYEQY
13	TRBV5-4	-	ASSLGGAGANVLT
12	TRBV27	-	ASSPGQGAREQY
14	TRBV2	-	ASSAERSLSGHEQY
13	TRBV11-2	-	ASSLAGGGNQPQH
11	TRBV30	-	AWSQTNNSPLH
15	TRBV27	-	ASSSSTSGGRTDTQY
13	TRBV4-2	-	ASSQDPLSTDTQY
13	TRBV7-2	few	ASSLAASGQETQY
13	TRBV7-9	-	ASSAGGLSTDTQY
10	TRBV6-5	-	ASRTGGDTIY
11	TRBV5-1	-	ASSFRERYEQY
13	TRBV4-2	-	ASSSRQGTGNTIY
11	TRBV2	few	ASSEQTRGELF
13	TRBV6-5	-	ASKRGQTASDTQY
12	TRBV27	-	ASSLGLAGTTEF
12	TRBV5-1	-	ASSTGWDTDTQY
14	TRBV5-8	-	ASSPFRGPSTGELF
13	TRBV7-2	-	ASSSGQGSQETQY
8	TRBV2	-	ARGGETQY
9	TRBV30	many	AWGGLPEAF
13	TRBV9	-	ASSQSGTGNEKLF
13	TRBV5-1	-	ASSLEGTKNTEAF
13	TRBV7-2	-	ASSSNSGGVETQY
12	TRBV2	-	ASSERVGANVLT
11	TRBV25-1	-	ASSVQGPNEQF
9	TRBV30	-	ASGKFNTIY
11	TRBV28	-	ASSQYTDGELF
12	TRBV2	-	ASSERRGRETQY
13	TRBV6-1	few	ASSDGQGPAQGYT
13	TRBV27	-	ASSLGRRSTDTQY
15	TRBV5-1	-	ASSHRDSQTLQETQY
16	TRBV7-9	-	ASSPIPRGQGVSVEQY
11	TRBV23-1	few	ASSQGGNEKLF
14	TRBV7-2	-	ASSLAPPRGGTEAF
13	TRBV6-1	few	ASRTGGNSGNTIY
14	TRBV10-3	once	AISESGGIPLYEQY
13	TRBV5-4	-	ASSLGGAGGSEQF